This entry features one T cell receptor (beta chain) sequence. Its specificity is not known. The CDR3 is 15 residues long. The ends were cut back, 5 bases at V and 2 bases at J, with 13 bases in the middle. In germline, CDR1 is ENHRY, CDR2 SYGVKD. These data originate in a study of T cells in Graves' hyperthyroidism and ophthalmopathy. Study-wide results and caveats: Separation of ophthalmopathy from stable hyperthyroidism was achieved by a 13 V-J model. Before onset, by a median of about six months, the model predicted ophthalmopathy.

TCR beta CDR3 region amplification was performed from RNA transcripts. With the HTBI primer set, the TCR CDR3 went through a first round of RT-PCR. TCRdb fed the multiplex PCR reads into MiXCR, producing one record per CDR3 protein. The sample gives more than 600,000 distinct CDR3 sequences, roughly 17% of which show up once; roughly 8% is in the top ten. Stability of Graves' hyperthyroidism was defined as absent ophthalmopathy progression within 18 months. The sample comprised blood. The receptor comes from a man aged 18 to 29 with Graves' hyperthyroidism. V is TRBV10-3 and J is TRBJ1-5; D is ambiguous. CDR3 amino acids: CAISQEFKGNQPQHF. The CDR3 coding sequence is TGTGCCATCAGTCAGGAGTTTAAGGGCAATCAGCCCCAGCATTTT.